This paragraph covers one TCR beta chain sequence. The data were obtained in a study of blood T cell repertoires in COVID-19. Looking at the study overall: The United States, Italy and Spain provided the acute and convalescent COVID-19 samples.

Profiled with immunoSEQ multiplex PCR; TCRdb holds only in-frame clones, not every one. Altogether nearly 350,000 clones are present, about 89% being singletons, with the ten largest covering more than 5%. Seattle patients were enrolled while actively infected and followed longitudinally. After removal of 3 bases from V and 3 bases from J, the junction contained 13 bases not matched to a gene. Germline assignment: CDR1 MNHEY and CDR2 SMNVEV (reference sequence). The length of the CDR3 is 18 residues. The receptor's source is a woman aged 50 to 60 with COVID-19, enrolled during active disease. The sample comprised peripheral blood. This chain joins TRBV27 and TRBJ1-2; 10 bases match TRBD1. CDR3 DNA: TGTGCCAGCAGTTTTCGACAGGGGGCGAAACTGACTTACTATGGCTACACCTTC. Its protein is CASSFRQGAKLTYYGYTF.